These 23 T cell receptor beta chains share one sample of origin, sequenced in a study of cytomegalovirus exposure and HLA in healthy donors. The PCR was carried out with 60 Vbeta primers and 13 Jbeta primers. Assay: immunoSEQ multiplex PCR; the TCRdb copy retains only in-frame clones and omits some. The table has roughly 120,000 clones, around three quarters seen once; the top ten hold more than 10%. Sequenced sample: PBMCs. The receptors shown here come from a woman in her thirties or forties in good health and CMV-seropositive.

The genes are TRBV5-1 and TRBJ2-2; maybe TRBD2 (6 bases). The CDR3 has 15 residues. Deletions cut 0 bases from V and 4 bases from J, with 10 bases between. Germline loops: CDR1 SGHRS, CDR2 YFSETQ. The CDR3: CASSLGDSFTGELFF. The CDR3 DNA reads TGCGCCAGCAGCTTGGGGGACTCTTTCACCGGGGAGCTGTTTTTT.

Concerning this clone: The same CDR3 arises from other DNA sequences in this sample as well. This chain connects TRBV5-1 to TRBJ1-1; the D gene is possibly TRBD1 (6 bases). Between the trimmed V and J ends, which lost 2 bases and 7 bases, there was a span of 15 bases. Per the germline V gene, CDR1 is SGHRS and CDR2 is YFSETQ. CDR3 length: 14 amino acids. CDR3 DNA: TGCGCCAGCAGCTTCCGGGGGCGGGGGAATGAAGCTTTCTTT. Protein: CASSFRGRGNEAFF.

The CDR3 nucleotides are TGTGCCAGCAGCTTACGAGGGACTAATGAAAAACTGTTTTTT. This encodes CASSLRGTNEKLFF. The rearrangement links TRBV7-2 to TRBJ1-4; no reliable D call. This CDR3 region has 14 residues. Looked up from germline, CDR1 is SGHTA and CDR2 is FQGNSA. V was pared by 2 bases and J by 2 bases, with 6 bases between. Variable domain in full (rest from reference TRBV7-2 and TRBJ1-4): GAGVSQSPSNKVTEKGKDVELRCDPISGHTALYWYRQSLGQGLEFLIYFQGNSAPDKSGLPSDRFSAERTGGSVSTLTIQRTQQEDSAVYLCASSLRGTNEKLFFGSGTQLSVL.

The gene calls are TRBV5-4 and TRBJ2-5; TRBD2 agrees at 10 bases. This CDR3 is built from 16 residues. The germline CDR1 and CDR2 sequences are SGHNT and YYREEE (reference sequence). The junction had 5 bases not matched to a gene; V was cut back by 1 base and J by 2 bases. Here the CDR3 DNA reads TGTGCCAGCAGCTTGAAACTAGCGGGAACTCAAGAGACCCAGTACTTC. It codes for CASSLKLAGTQETQYF.

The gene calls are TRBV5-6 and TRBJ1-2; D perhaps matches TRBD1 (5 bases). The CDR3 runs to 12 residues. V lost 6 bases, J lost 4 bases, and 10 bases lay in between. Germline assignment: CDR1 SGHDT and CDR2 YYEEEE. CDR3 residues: CASTLRGYGYTF. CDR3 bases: TGTGCCAGCACCCTTAGGGGCTATGGCTACACCTTC. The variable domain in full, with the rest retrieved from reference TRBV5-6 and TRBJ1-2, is DAGVTQSPTHLIKTRGQQVTLRCSPKSGHDTVSWYQQALGQGPQFIFQYYEEEERQRGNFPDRFSGHQFPNYSSELNVNALLLGDSALYLCASTLRGYGYTFGSGTRLTVV.

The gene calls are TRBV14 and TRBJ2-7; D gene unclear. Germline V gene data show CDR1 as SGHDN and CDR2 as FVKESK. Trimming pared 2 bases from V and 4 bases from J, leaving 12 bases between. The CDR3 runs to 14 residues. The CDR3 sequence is CASSQLDWPYEQYF. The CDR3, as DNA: TGTGCCAGCAGCCAACTTGACTGGCCGTACGAGCAGTACTTC.

This chain's CDR3 is CATSRDLWDRSQRAAKNIQYF. For the CDR3, the DNA is TGTGCCACCAGCAGAGACCTATGGGACAGGTCCCAACGTGCGGCCAAAAACATTCAGTACTTC. The rearrangement uses TRBV15 and TRBJ2-4; 8 bases match TRBD1. The germline CDR1 and CDR2 sequences are LNHNV and YYDKDF (reference sequence). The CDR3 covers 21 residues. V lost 0 bases, J lost 1 base, and 17 bases stayed unmatched.

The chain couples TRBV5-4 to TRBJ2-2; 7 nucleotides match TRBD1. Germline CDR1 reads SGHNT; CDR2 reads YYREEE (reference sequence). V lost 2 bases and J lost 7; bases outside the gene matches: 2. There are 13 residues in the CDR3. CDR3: CASSFRGFGELFF. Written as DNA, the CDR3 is TGTGCCAGCAGCTTCAGGGGGTTCGGGGAGCTGTTTTTT.

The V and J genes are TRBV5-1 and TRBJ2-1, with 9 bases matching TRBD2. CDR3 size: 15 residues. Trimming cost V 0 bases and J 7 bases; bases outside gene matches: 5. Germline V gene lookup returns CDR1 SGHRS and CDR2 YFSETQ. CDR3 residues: CASSLEGAGGNEQFF. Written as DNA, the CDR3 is TGCGCCAGCAGCTTGGAAGGTGCGGGAGGGAATGAGCAGTTCTTC.

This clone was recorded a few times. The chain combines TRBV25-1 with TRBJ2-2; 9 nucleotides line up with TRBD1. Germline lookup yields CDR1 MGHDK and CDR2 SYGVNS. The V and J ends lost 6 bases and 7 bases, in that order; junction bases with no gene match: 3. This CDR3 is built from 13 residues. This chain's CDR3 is CASRGQGNGELFF. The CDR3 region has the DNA TGTGCCAGCAGGGGACAGGGAAACGGGGAGCTGTTTTTT.

CDR3 bases: TGTGCCAGCAGCTTAAGACAGTTCGCGAACACCGGGGAGCTGTTTTTT. Its protein product is CASSLRQFANTGELFF. The chain recombines TRBV7-8 with TRBJ2-2, with a tentative D call TRBD1 (5 bases). The CDR3 contains 16 residues. Germline loops: CDR1 SGHVS, CDR2 FQNEAQ. The V gene lost 2 bases and the J gene lost 0 bases, with 10 bases spanning the gap.

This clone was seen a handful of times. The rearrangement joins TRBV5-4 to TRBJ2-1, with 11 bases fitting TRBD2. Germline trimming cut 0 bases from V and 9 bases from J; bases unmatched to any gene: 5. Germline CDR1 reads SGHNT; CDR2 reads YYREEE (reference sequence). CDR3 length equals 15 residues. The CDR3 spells CASSLDSGRAGEQFF. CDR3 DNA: TGTGCCAGCAGCTTGGATAGCGGGAGGGCCGGTGAGCAGTTCTTC.

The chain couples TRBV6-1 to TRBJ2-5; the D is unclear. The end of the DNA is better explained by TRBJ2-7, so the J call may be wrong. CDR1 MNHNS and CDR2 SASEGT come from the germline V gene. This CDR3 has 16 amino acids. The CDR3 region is CASSEPPSLVSYEQYF. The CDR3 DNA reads TGTGCCAGCAGTGAACCCCCATCCCTAGTTTCCTACGAGCAGTACTTC.

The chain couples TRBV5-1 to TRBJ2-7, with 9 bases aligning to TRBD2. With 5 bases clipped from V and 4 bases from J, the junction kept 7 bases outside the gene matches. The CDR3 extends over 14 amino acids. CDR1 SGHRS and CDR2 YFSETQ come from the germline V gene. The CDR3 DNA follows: TGCGCCAGCAGGCCAGGCCTAGCGGGGTACGAGCAGTACTTC. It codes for CASRPGLAGYEQYF.

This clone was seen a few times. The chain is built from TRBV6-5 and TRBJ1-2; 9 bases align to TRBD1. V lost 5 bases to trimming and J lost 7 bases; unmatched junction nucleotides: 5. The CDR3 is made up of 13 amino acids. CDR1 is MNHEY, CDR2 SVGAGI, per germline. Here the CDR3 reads CASSRQGVGGYTF. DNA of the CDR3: TGTGCCAGCAGTCGACAGGGGGTAGGTGGCTACACCTTC.

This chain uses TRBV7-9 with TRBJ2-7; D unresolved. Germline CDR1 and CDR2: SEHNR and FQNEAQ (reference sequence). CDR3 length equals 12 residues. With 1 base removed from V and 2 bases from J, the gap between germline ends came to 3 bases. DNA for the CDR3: TGTGCCAGCAGCTTAGTAGCCTACGAGCAGTACTTC. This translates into CASSLVAYEQYF.

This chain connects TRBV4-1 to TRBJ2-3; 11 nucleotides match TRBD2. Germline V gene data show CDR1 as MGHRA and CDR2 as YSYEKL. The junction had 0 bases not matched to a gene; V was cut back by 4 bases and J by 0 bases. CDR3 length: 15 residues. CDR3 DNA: TGCGCCAGCAGCCGACTAGCGGGAAGCACAGATACGCAGTATTTT. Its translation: CASSRLAGSTDTQYF.

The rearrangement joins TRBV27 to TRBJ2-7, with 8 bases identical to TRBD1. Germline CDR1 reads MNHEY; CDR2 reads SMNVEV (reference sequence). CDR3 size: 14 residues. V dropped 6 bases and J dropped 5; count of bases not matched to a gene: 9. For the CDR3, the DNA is TGTGCCAGCAGCCCGAGACAGGGGCGAAACGAGCAGTACTTC. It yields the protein CASSPRQGRNEQYF.

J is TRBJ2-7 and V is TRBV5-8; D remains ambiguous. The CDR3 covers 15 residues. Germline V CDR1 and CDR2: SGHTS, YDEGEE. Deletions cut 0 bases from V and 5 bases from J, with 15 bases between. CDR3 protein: CASSLGSNPFDEQYF. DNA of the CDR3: TGTGCCAGCAGCTTGGGGTCTAATCCTTTTGACGAGCAGTACTTC.

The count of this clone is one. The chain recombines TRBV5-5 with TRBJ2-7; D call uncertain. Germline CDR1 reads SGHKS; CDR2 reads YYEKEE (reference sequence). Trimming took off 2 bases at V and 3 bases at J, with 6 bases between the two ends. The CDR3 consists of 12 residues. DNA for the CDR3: TGTGCCAGCAGCTTCCTAGACTACGAGCAGTACTTC. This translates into CASSFLDYEQYF.

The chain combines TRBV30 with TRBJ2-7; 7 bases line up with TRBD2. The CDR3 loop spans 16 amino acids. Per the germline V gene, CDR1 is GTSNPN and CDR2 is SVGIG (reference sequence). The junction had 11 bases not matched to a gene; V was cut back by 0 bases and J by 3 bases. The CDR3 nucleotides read TGTGCCTGGAGTGTACGGGGTAGCGGGTTCGGCTACGAGCAGTACTTC. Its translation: CAWSVRGSGFGYEQYF.

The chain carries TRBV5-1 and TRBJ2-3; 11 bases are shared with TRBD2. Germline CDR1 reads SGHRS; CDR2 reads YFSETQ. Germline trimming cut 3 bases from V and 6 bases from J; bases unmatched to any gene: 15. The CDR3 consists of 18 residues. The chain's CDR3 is CASSSTLVVAGGRDTQYF. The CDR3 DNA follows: TGCGCCAGCAGCTCAACCCTCGTGGTAGCGGGAGGGAGGGATACGCAGTATTTT. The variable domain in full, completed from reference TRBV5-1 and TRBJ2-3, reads KAGVTQTPRYLIKTRGQQVTLSCSPISGHRSVSWYQQTPGQGLQFLFEYFSETQRNKGNFPGRFSGRQFSNSRSEMNVSTLELGDSALYLCASSSTLVVAGGRDTQYFGPGTRLTVL.

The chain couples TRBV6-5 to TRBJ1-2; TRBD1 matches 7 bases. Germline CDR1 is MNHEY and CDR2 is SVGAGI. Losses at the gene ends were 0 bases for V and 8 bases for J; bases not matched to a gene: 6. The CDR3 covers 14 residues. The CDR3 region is CASSYSDRSLGYTF. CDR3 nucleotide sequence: TGTGCCAGCAGTTACTCGGACAGGTCATTGGGCTACACCTTC.